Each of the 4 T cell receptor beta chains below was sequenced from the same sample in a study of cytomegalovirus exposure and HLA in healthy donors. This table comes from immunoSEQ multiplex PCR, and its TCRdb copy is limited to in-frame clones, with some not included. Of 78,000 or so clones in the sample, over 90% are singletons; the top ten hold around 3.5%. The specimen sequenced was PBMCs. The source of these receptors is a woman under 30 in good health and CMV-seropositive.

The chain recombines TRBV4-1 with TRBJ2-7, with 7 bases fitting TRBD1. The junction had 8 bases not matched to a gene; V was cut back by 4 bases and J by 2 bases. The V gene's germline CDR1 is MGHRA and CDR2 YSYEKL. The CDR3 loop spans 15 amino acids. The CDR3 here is CASSPLLGTAYEQYF. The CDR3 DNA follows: TGCGCCAGCAGCCCCCTCTTAGGGACAGCCTACGAGCAGTACTTC.

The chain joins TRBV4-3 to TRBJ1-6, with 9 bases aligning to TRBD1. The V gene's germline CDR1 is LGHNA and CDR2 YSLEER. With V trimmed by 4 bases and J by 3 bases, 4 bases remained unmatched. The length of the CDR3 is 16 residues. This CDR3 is CASSLGQGFYNSPLHF. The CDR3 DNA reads TGCGCCAGCAGCCTCGGACAGGGGTTCTATAATTCACCCCTCCACTTT.

CDR3 in amino acids: CASSLDRETQYF. As DNA, the CDR3 is TGTGCCAGCAGCTTAGATCGGGAGACCCAGTACTTC. The chain joins TRBV11-3 to TRBJ2-5; D gene ambiguous. CDR1 and CDR2 (germline): SGHNT, YENEEA. This CDR3 region has 12 residues. The ends were cut back, 0 bases at V and 5 bases at J, with 4 bases in the middle.

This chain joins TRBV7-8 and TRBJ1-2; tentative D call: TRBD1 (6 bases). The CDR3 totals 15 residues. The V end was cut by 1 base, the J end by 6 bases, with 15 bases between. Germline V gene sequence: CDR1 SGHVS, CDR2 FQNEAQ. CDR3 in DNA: TGTGCCAGCAGCTTAGAGGTTAGCGCAGGGGATGGCTACACCTTC. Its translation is CASSLEVSAGDGYTF.